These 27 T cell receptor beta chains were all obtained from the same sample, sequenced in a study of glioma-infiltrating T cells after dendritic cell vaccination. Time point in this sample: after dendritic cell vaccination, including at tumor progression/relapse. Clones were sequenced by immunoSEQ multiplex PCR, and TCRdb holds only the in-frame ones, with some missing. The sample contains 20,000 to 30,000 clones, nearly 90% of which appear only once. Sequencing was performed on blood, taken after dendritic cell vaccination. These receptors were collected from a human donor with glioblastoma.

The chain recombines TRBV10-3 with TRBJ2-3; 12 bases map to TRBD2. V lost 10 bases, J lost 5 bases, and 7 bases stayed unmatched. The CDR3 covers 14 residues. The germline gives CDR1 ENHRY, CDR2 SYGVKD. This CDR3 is CATASGGALDTQYF. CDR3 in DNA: TGTGCCACCGCTAGCGGGGGGGCCTTAGATACGCAGTATTTT.

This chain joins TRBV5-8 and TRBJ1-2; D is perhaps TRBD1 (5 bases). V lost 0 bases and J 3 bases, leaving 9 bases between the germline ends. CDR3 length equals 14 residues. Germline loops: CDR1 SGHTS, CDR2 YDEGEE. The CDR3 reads CASSLGGRDYGYTF. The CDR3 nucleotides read TGTGCCAGCAGCTTGGGGGGGAGGGACTATGGCTACACCTTC.

The CDR3 region is CASSPRQGQETQYF. The DNA for the CDR3 is TGTGCCAGCTCACCCCGACAGGGGCAAGAGACCCAGTACTTC. The rearrangement joins TRBV18 to TRBJ2-5; TRBD1 aligns across 8 bases. Trimming cost V 3 bases and J 2 bases; bases outside gene matches: 2. Per the germline V gene, CDR1 is KGHSH and CDR2 is LQKENI. This CDR3 spans 14 amino acids.

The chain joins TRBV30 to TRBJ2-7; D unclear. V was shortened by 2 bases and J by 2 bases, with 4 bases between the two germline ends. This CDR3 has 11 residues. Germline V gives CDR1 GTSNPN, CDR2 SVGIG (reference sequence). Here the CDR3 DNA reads TGTGCCTGGAGTACGGCCTACGAGCAGTACTTC. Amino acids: CAWSTAYEQYF.

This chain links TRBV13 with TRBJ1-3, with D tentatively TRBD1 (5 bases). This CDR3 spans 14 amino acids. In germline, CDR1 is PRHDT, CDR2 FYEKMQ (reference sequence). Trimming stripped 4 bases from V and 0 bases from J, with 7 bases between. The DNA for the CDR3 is TGTGCCAGCAGCTCACAGGACTCTGGAAACACCATATATTTT. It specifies CASSSQDSGNTIYF.

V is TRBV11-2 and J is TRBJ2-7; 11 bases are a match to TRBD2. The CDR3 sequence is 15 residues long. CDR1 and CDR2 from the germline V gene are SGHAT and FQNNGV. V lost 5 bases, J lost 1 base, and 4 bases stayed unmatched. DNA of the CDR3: TGTGCCAGCAGCAGGGGACTAGCGGAATCCTACGAGCAGTACTTC. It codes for CASSRGLAESYEQYF.

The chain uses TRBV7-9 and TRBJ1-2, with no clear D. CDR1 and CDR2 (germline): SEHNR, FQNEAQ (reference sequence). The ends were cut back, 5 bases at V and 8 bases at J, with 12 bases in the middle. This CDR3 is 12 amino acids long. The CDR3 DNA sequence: TGTGCCAGCAGCCCAGTCCAAGTAGGCTACACCTTC. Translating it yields CASSPVQVGYTF.

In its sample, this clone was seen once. CDR3 sequence: CASSSGLAGGPRNIQYF. In DNA form, the CDR3 reads TGCGCCAGCAGCTCCGGACTAGCGGGGGGGCCGAGGAACATTCAGTACTTC. The J gene is TRBJ2-4, the V gene TRBV5-1; TRBD2 matches 15 bases. V shed 3 bases and J 7 bases; nucleotides not matched to a gene: 8. The CDR3 length is 17 residues. Germline assignment: CDR1 SGHRS and CDR2 YFSETQ.

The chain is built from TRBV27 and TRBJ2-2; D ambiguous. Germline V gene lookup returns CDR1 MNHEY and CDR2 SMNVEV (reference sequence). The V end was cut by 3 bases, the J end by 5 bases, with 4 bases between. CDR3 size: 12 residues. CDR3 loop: CASSFATGELFF. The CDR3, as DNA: TGTGCCAGCAGTTTCGCGACCGGGGAGCTGTTTTTT.

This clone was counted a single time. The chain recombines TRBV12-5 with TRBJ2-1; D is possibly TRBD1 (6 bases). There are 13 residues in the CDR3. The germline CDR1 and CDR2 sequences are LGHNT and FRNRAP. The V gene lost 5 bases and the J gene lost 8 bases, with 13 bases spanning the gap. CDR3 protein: CASGTQGGYEQFF. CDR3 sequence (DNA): TGTGCTAGTGGTACCCAAGGGGGATATGAGCAGTTCTTC.

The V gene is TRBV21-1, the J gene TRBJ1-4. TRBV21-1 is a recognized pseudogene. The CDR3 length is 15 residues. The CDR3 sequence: CASSKGGEYNEKLFF. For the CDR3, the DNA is TGTGCCAGCAGCAAGGGGGGGGAATACAATGAAAAACTGTTTTTT.

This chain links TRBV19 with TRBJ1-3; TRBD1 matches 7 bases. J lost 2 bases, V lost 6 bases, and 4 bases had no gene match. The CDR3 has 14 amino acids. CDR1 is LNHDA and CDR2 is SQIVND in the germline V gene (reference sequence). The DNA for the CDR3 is TGTGCCAGTAGCTCAGGGGGAACTGGAAACACCATATATTTT. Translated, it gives CASSSGGTGNTIYF.

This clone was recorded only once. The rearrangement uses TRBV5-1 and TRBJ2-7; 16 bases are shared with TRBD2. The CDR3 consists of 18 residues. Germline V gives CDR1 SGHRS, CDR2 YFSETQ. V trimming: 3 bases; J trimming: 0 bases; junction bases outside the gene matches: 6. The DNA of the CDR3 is TGCGCCAGCAGCTCGGGACTAGCGGGGGGGCCTGACTCCTACGAGCAGTACTTC. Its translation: CASSSGLAGGPDSYEQYF.

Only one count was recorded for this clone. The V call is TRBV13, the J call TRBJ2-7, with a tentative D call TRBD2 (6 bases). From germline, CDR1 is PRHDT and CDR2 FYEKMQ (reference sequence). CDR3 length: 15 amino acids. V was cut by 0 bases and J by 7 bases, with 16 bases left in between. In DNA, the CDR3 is TGTGCCAGCAGCTTAGGATCCGGGACTCTTTCGGAGCAGTACTTC. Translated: CASSLGSGTLSEQYF.

CDR3 region: CASSQADGAGDNWDIQYF. The CDR3 region has the DNA TGTGCCAGCAGCCAAGCCGACGGAGCGGGGGATAACTGGGACATTCAGTACTTC. The chain recombines TRBV4-2 with TRBJ2-4, with 8 bases that match TRBD2. The J segment lost 8 bases and the V segment lost 1 base, leaving 16 bases of the junction unmatched. This CDR3 spans 18 amino acids. Germline V gene data show CDR1 as LGHNA and CDR2 as YNFKEQ.

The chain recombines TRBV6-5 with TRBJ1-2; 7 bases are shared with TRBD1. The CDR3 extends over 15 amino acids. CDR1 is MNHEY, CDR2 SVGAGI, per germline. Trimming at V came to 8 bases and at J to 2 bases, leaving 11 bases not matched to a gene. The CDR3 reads CASGPIGRGNYGYTF. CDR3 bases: TGTGCCAGCGGACCTATCGGCAGGGGGAACTATGGCTACACCTTC.

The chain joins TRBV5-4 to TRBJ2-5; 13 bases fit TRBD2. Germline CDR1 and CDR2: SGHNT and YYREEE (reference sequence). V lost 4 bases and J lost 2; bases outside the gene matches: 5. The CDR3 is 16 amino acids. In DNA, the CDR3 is TGTGCCAGCAGCCCTGGGACTAGCGGGGCTCAAGAGACCCAGTACTTC. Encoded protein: CASSPGTSGAQETQYF.

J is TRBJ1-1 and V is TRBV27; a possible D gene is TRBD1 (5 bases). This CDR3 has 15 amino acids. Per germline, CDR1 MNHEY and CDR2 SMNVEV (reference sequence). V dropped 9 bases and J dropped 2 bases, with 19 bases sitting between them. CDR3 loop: CASSSTPQGNTEAFF. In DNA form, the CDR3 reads TGTGCCAGTTCCTCAACCCCCCAGGGAAACACTGAAGCTTTCTTT.

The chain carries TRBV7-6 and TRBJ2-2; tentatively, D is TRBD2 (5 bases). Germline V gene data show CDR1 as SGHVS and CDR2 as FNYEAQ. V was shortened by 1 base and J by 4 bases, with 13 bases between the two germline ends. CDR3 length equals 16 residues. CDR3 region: CASSLVVSRGTGELFF. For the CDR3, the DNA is TGTGCCAGCAGCTTAGTTGTTAGCCGGGGCACCGGGGAGCTGTTTTTT.

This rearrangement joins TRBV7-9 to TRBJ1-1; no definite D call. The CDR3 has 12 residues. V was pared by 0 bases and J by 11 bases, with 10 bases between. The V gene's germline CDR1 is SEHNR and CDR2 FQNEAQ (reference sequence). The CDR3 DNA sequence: TGTGCCAGCAGCTTAGCTGAGGGTGACGCTTTCTTT. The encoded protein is CASSLAEGDAFF. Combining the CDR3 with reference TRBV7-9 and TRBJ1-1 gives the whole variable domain DTGVSQNPRHKITKRGQNVTFRCDPISEHNRLYWYRQTLGQGPEFLTYFQNEAQLEKSRLLSDRFSAERPKGSFSTLEIQRTEQGDSAMYLCASSLAEGDAFFGQGTRLTVV.

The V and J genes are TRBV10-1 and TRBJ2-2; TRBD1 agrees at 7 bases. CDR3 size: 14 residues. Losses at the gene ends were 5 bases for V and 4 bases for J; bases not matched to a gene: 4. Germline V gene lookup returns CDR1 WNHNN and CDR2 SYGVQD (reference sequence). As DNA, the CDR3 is TGCGCCAGCAGTTCGGGACAGATCACCGGGGAGCTGTTTTTT. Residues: CASSSGQITGELFF.

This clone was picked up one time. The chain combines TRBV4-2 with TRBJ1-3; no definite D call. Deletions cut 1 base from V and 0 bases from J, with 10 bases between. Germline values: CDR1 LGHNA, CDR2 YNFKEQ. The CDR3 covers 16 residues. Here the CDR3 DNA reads TGTGCCAGCAGCCAAGCCCGGGATTCCTCTGGAAACACCATATATTTT. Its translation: CASSQARDSSGNTIYF.

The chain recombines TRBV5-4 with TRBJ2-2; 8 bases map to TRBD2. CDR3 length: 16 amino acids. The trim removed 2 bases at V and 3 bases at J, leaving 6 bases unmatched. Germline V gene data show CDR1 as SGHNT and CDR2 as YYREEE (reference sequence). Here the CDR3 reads CASSLGRGGDTGELFF. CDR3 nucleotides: TGTGCCAGCAGCTTAGGTCGGGGGGGGGACACCGGGGAGCTGTTTTTT.

This CDR3 reads CASSYSAGASSPLHF. For the CDR3, the DNA is TGTGCCAGCAGTTACTCGGCGGGGGCGAGTTCACCCCTCCACTTT. This chain joins TRBV6-5 and TRBJ1-6; D possibly corresponds to TRBD1 (6 bases). The V gene lost 0 bases and the J gene lost 9 bases, with 12 bases spanning the gap. The CDR3 loop spans 15 amino acids. Germline lookup yields CDR1 MNHEY and CDR2 SVGAGI.

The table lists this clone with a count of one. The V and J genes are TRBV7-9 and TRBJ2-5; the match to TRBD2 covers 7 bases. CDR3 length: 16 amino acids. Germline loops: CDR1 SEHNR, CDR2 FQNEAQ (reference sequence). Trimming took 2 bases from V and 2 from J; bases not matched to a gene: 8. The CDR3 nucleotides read TGTGCCAGCAGCTTAACAGGAGGTAGCGGGCAAGAGACCCAGTACTTC. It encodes CASSLTGGSGQETQYF.

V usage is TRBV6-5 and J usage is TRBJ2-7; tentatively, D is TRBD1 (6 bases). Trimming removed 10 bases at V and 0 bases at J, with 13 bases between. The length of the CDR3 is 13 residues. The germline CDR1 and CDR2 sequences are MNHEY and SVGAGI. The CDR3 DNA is TGTGCCACCAGCCGGGACACCTCCTACGAGCAGTACTTC. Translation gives CATSRDTSYEQYF.

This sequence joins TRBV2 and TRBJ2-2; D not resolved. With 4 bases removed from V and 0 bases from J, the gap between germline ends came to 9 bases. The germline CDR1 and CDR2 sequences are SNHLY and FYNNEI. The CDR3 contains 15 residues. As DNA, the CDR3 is TGTGCCAGCAGTGCGGCAGGCCCGAACACCGGGGAGCTGTTTTTT. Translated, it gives CASSAAGPNTGELFF.